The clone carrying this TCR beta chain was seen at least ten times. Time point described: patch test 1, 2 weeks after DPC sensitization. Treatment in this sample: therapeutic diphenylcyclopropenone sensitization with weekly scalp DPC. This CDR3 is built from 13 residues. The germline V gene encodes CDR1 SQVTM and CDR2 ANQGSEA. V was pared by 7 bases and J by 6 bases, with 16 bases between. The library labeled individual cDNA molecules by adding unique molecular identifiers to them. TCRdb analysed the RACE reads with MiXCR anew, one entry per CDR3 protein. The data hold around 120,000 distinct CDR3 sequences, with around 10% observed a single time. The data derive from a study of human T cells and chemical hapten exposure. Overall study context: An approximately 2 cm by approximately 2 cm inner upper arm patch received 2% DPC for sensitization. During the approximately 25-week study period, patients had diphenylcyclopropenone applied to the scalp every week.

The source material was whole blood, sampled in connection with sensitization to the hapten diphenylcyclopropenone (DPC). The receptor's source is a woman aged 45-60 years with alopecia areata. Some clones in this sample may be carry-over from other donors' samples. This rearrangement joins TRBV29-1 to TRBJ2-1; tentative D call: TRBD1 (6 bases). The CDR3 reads CSGGPGVVNEQFF. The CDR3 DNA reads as TGCAGCGGGGGGCCAGGGGTTGTCAATGAGCAGTTCTTC.